This passage covers 10 T cell receptor beta chains from one sample sequenced in a study of regulatory T cells in long-lasting Graves disease. CDR3 regions were amplified by Arm-PCR using iRepertoire HTBI primers to build TCR beta libraries. TCRdb analysed the multiplex PCR reads with MiXCR anew, one entry per CDR3 protein. Of 350,000 to 500,000 distinct CDR3 sequences in the sample, about 16% were seen once. Time point here: newly diagnosed GD, antithyroid drugs for less than 3 months. From PBMCs, RNA was extracted and then used to make the TCR library. The same sample was also studied in work on T cells in Graves' hyperthyroidism and ophthalmopathy.

Sample: peripheral blood mononuclear cells (PBMCs), taken at new diagnosis, from a patient treated with antithyroid drugs. Receptors originate from a woman between 18 and 29 years old with Graves disease.

At least ten counts were recorded for this clonotype. The CDR3 sequence is CASSLWDPRQLPMDEQYF. The CDR3 coding sequence is TGTGCCAGCAGTTTGTGGGACCCCCGACAGCTCCCCATGGACGAGCAGTACTTC. This chain uses TRBV12-3 or TRBV12-4 with TRBJ2-7; D is possibly TRBD1 or TRBD2 (5 bases each). The CDR3 covers 18 residues. Trimming took 3 bases from V and 5 from J, leaving 26 bases between them.

This clonotype was found many times. The chain employs TRBV2 and TRBJ2-1, with 12 bases lining up with TRBD2. The J segment lost 5 bases and the V segment lost 4 bases, leaving 3 bases of the junction unmatched. CDR3 length equals 15 residues. Germline values: CDR1 SNHLY, CDR2 FYNNEI. CDR3 DNA sequence: TGTGCCAGCAGTGTCCTAGCGGGAGGGCACAATGAGCAGTTCTTC. It is translated as CASSVLAGGHNEQFF.

This clonotype occurred once. The chain couples TRBV5-1 to TRBJ2-7; TRBD1 agrees at 8 bases. The CDR3 is 17 amino acids. Germline trimming cut 0 bases from V and 1 base from J; bases unmatched to any gene: 9. Germline CDR1 reads SGHRS; CDR2 reads YFSETQ. CDR3 nucleotide sequence: TGCGCCAGCAGCTTGGAGTTACTTGGGACAGGATCCTACGAGCAGTACTTC. Translation: CASSLELLGTGSYEQYF.

V is TRBV7-3 and J is TRBJ2-6; D perhaps matches TRBD2 (7 bases). V lost 1 base and J 0 bases, leaving 13 bases between the germline ends. Germline V lookup: CDR1 SGHTA, CDR2 FQGTGA. This CDR3 is built from 18 residues. CDR3 sequence: CASSLRGGPNSGANVLTF. Here the CDR3 DNA reads TGTGCCAGCAGCTTAAGGGGGGGCCCTAACTCTGGGGCCAACGTCCTGACTTTC.

This clonotype was seen only a few times. V gene TRBV18 combines with J gene TRBJ2-4; D not resolved. Germline V gene sequence: CDR1 KGHSH, CDR2 LQKENI. V lost 0 bases to trimming and J lost 0 bases, with 21 bases between them. The CDR3 runs 20 residues. The CDR3 here is CASSPPFLPWASEAKNIQYF. As DNA, the CDR3 is TGTGCCAGCTCACCACCGTTCCTACCATGGGCCAGCGAAGCCAAAAACATTCAGTACTTC.

This clonotype was recorded many times. This chain joins TRBV18 and TRBJ1-1; D not resolved. Germline loops: CDR1 KGHSH, CDR2 LQKENI. V was trimmed by 1 base and J by 8 bases, leaving 8 bases between them. This CDR3 is 12 amino acids long. As DNA, the CDR3 is TGTGCCAGCTCACCACTTGGCAAAGAAGCTTTCTTT. Translated, it gives CASSPLGKEAFF.

This clonotype was seen many times. The chain has TRBV2 and TRBJ1-2; no firm D call. The V end was cut by 3 bases, the J end by 4 bases, with 9 bases between. This CDR3 has 13 amino acids. Germline CDR1 SNHLY, CDR2 FYNNEI. Here the CDR3 reads CASSDATLYGYTF. The CDR3 DNA reads as TGTGCCAGCAGTGACGCCACCCTCTATGGCTACACCTTC.

This clonotype was recorded many times. The rearrangement joins TRBV5-4 to TRBJ2-2; possible D gene TRBD2, 6 bases. This CDR3 is 15 amino acids long. Germline CDR1 reads SGHNT; CDR2 reads YYREEE (reference sequence). The V gene lost 1 base and the J gene lost 6 bases, with 13 bases spanning the gap. CDR3 nucleotides: TGTGCCAGCAGCTTGTCCGGGGGTTCGGCCGGGGAGCTGTTTTTT. Encoded protein: CASSLSGGSAGELFF.

This clonotype was observed a handful of times. The V call is TRBV18, the J call TRBJ2-5; no clear D gene. The ends were cut back, 3 bases at V and 0 bases at J, with 11 bases in the middle. The CDR3 totals 15 residues. The germline V gene encodes CDR1 KGHSH and CDR2 LQKENI. The CDR3 DNA is TGTGCCAGCTCACCGGTCCCGTGGGACCAAGAGACCCAGTACTTC. Translation gives CASSPVPWDQETQYF.

J is TRBJ1-1 and V is TRBV12-3 or TRBV12-4, with 9 bases that match TRBD1. V gave up 5 bases and J gave up 5 bases; unmatched junction bases: 18. This CDR3 is built from 18 residues. CDR3 in amino acids: CASSPLPGQGRVGTEAFF. The DNA of the CDR3 is TGTGCCAGCAGTCCCCTCCCGGGACAGGGTCGAGTGGGAACTGAAGCTTTCTTT.